A few counts support the clone carrying this T cell receptor beta chain. The antigen remains unidentified. The entry originates in a study of vaccination and CD4 T cells after COVID-19. As for the study in general: In culture, cells were exposed to overlapping spike peptides from SARS-CoV-2, HCoV-NL63, HCoV-OC43 and HCoV-229E. The authors gave control cultures a CEFX pool, an HIV-1 Nef pool, or no peptide.

Cultured CD4+ T-cell DNA underwent Oncomine TCR Beta short-read sequencing. TCRdb re-analysed the PCR reads in MiXCR, keeping a single row per CDR3 protein. The sample gives approximately 21,000 distinct CDR3 sequences, 43% of which show up once; around 4.9% is in the top ten. Study-level results: In convalescent patients, a median around 87% of post-vaccine SARS-CoV-2-reactive clones appeared only after vaccination.

Time point indicated: late sampling 161 to 241 days after vaccination in a few convalescent patients. The sample's treatment: roughly 10-day PBMC culture with coronavirus spike peptide pools or control peptides (ViraFEST assay). The sequence was obtained from a human donor who had recovered from COVID-19. The input for sequencing was CD4+ T cells from blood, cultured in vitro, taken about 7 months after SARS-CoV-2 vaccination.

CDR3 sequence (DNA): TGTGCCAGTAGTCCGCCGGGACAGGGGAACTATGGCTACACCTTC. Translating it yields CASSPPGQGNYGYTF. The rearrangement uses TRBV19 and TRBJ1-2, with TRBD1 matching 10 bases. Trimming cost V 5 bases and J 2 bases; bases outside gene matches: 5. The CDR3 is 15 amino acids. Germline V gene data show CDR1 as LNHDA and CDR2 as SQIVND (reference sequence).